These 5 T cell receptor beta chains share one sample of origin, sequenced in a study of neoadjuvant anti-PD-1 for oral cavity cancer. The assay was immunoSEQ multiplex PCR, and TCRdb's table has in-frame clones only and misses some. The sample yields about 72,000 clones, around 80% seen once. This sample comprised PBMCs, obtained before nivolumab (anti-PD-1) treatment. All receptors derive from a person between 35 and 79 years old with oral cavity squamous cell carcinoma.

This clone occurred once. The chain has TRBV7-8 and TRBJ1-6; perhaps TRBD1 as D (6 bases). Germline values: CDR1 SGHVS, CDR2 FQNEAQ. Trimming shortened V by 0 bases and J by 0 bases, and 21 bases separated the two germline ends. The CDR3 is 21 amino acids. The CDR3 region is CASSLAHLSGQRSSYNSPLHF. The CDR3 DNA reads as TGTGCCAGCAGCTTAGCGCACTTATCCGGACAGCGAAGCTCCTATAATTCACCCCTCCACTTT.

J is TRBJ2-1 and V is TRBV5-1, with TRBD2 matching over 7 bases. The germline gives CDR1 SGHRS, CDR2 YFSETQ. Trimming removed 0 bases from V and 1 base from J; junction bases left unmatched: 4. The CDR3 sequence is 16 residues long. The chain's CDR3 is CASSLGEGISYNEQFF. Here the CDR3 DNA reads TGCGCCAGCAGCTTGGGGGAGGGGATTTCCTACAATGAGCAGTTCTTC.

This chain connects TRBV5-1 to TRBJ1-4, with D unresolved. This CDR3 contains 15 residues. Germline CDR1 SGHRS, CDR2 YFSETQ. V was cut by 0 bases and J by 8 bases, with 14 bases left in between. The chain's CDR3 is CASSLGASVSEKLFF. The DNA for the CDR3 is TGCGCCAGCAGCTTGGGGGCCTCCGTCAGCGAAAAACTGTTTTTT.

The chain recombines TRBV5-5 with TRBJ1-1, with D tentatively TRBD1 (6 bases). The CDR3 extends over 13 amino acids. The germline V gene encodes CDR1 SGHKS and CDR2 YYEKEE (reference sequence). V lost 1 base, J lost 7 bases, and 11 bases lay in between. CDR3 amino acids: CASSLQGSVEAFF. DNA for the CDR3: TGTGCCAGCAGCTTGCAGGGGTCTGTTGAAGCTTTCTTT.

The V gene is TRBV7-8, the J gene TRBJ1-3; D possibly corresponds to TRBD1 (6 bases). With 3 bases removed from V and 3 bases from J, the gap between germline ends came to 12 bases. The CDR3 extends over 15 amino acids. Germline assignment: CDR1 SGHVS and CDR2 FQNEAQ. In DNA form, the CDR3 reads TGTGCCAGCAGCTTGGGGGCTGATTTTGGAAACACCATATATTTT. Amino acid sequence: CASSLGADFGNTIYF.